This TCR beta chain was sequenced during a study of blood T cells in healthy people across ages. PCR was performed a second time for roughly 7 to 11 cycles using a sample-barcoded 5' primer and a J-beta primer mix. TCRdb reprocessed the 5' RACE reads via MiXCR and lists one record per CDR3 protein. The data show some 690,000 distinct CDR3 sequences, around a fifth seen once. Samples each had at least 5 micrograms of total RNA extracted. The CDR3 covers 15 residues. V lost 6 bases, J lost 6 bases, and 10 bases stayed unmatched. Germline V CDR1 and CDR2: MDHEN, SYDVKM. The sequence came from a man in his 70s in good health. The sample comprised blood. The chain employs TRBV28 and TRBJ2-1, with 8 bases matching TRBD2. The CDR3 reads CASRSSGGGRNEQFF. CDR3 in DNA: TGTGCCAGCAGATCAAGCGGGGGAGGGCGCAATGAGCAGTTCTTC.